Below are 27 T cell receptor beta chains sequenced from a single sample in a study of T cell changes during pregnancy in multiple sclerosis. Sequencing was performed with immunoSEQ multiplex PCR; in TCRdb, only in-frame clones are kept and a portion is missing. The sample records tens of thousands of clones, about 91% being singletons. Here the sequenced sample was peripheral blood, taken before pregnancy. Receptors were obtained from a female donor with multiple sclerosis, enrolled in a pregnancy study.

The chain recombines TRBV19 with TRBJ1-2; a possible D gene is TRBD1 (5 bases). The CDR3 is 15 amino acids. Trimming stripped 9 bases from V and 1 base from J, with 18 bases between. The V gene's germline CDR1 is LNHDA and CDR2 SQIVND (reference sequence). CDR3: CASRKPQGNNYGYTF. In nucleotides, the CDR3 is TGTGCCAGCCGTAAACCGCAGGGAAATAACTATGGCTACACCTTC.

This chain joins TRBV19 and TRBJ2-7, with D possibly TRBD2 on 6 matching bases. CDR3 length: 16 residues. V dropped 7 bases and J dropped 0 bases, with 19 bases sitting between them. Germline V lookup: CDR1 LNHDA, CDR2 SQIVND (reference sequence). CDR3 coding DNA: TGTGCCAGTACTTCCGGGGGACGGCAGAGCTCCTACGAGCAGTACTTC. Protein product: CASTSGGRQSSYEQYF.

The chain couples TRBV18 to TRBJ2-1; 10 positions agree with TRBD1. This CDR3 contains 17 residues. Trimming took 3 bases from V and 8 from J; bases not matched to a gene: 13. Germline loops: CDR1 KGHSH, CDR2 LQKENI. The CDR3 sequence is CASSPNSGTGVDHEQFF. The CDR3 bases are TGTGCCAGCTCACCGAATTCCGGGACAGGGGTGGATCATGAGCAGTTCTTC.

The chain combines TRBV11-2 with TRBJ2-1; D is perhaps TRBD1 (6 bases). The CDR3 has 13 residues. Germline V gene data show CDR1 as SGHAT and CDR2 as FQNNGV. V lost 8 bases and J lost 5, with 13 bases in between. CDR3 amino acids: CASQGGFNNEQFF. CDR3 DNA sequence: TGTGCCAGCCAAGGGGGATTTAACAATGAGCAGTTCTTC.

This chain uses TRBV7-5 with TRBJ1-5; the table's TRBD1 call for D was not verified on the DNA. TRBV7-5 is labeled a pseudogene. This CDR3 region has 16 residues. This CDR3 is CVRSGTGGIFNQPQHF. The CDR3 coding sequence is TGTGTCAGAAGCGGAACAGGGGGAATATTCAATCAGCCCCAGCATTTT.

This chain links TRBV6-5 with TRBJ1-1; D remains ambiguous. Trimming took 2 bases from V and 0 from J, leaving 13 bases between them. CDR1 is MNHEY, CDR2 SVGAGI, per germline. CDR3 length: 16 amino acids. The CDR3 sequence: CASSYVQIQMNTEAFF. CDR3 nucleotide sequence: TGTGCCAGCAGTTACGTGCAGATTCAAATGAACACTGAAGCTTTCTTT.

This chain uses TRBV27 with TRBJ1-6; TRBD1 matches at 8 bases. The CDR3 is 13 residues long. With V trimmed by 5 bases and J by 9 bases, 3 bases remained unmatched. Germline CDR1 reads MNHEY; CDR2 reads SMNVEV (reference sequence). CDR3 in amino acids: CASSTGGGSPLHF. CDR3 in DNA: TGTGCCAGCAGTACAGGGGGGGGTTCACCCCTCCACTTT.

A single count supports this clone. The rearrangement links TRBV6-6 to TRBJ2-5, with D maybe TRBD1 (5 bases). The CDR3 contains 14 residues. Germline V gene lookup returns CDR1 MNHNY and CDR2 SVGAGI (reference sequence). The V and J ends lost 4 bases and 2 bases respectively, with 11 bases between them. For the CDR3, the DNA is TGTGCCAGCAGTTCCAGGACAACACAAGAGACCCAGTACTTC. It encodes CASSSRTTQETQYF.

J is TRBJ2-2 and V is TRBV7-3; 8 nucleotides match TRBD1. The junction had 4 bases not matched to a gene; V was cut back by 4 bases and J by 6 bases. CDR1 SGHTA and CDR2 FQGTGA come from the germline V gene. The CDR3 is 14 residues long. The CDR3 bases are TGTGCCAGCAGCTCGAAACAGGGGGCCGGGGAGCTGTTTTTT. Protein product: CASSSKQGAGELFF.

J is TRBJ1-6 and V is TRBV7-8; D unresolved. Trimming took 3 bases from V and 11 from J, leaving 8 bases between them. Germline V lookup: CDR1 SGHVS, CDR2 FQNEAQ. This CDR3 contains 12 residues. CDR3 sequence (DNA): TGTGCCAGCAGCTTCCAGGAAGCACCCCTCCACTTT. It encodes CASSFQEAPLHF.

This sequence joins TRBV9 and TRBJ1-2, with 9 positions matching TRBD1. Trimming took 6 bases from V and 4 from J; bases not matched to a gene: 16. The CDR3 is made up of 17 amino acids. Per the germline V gene, CDR1 is SGDLS and CDR2 is YYNGEE. The CDR3 here is CASTGGLTGGVGYGYTF. The CDR3 DNA sequence: TGTGCCAGCACCGGGGGGCTTACAGGGGGCGTTGGCTATGGCTACACCTTC.

The chain combines TRBV18 with TRBJ1-1; a weak D match, TRBD1 (6 bases). CDR1 and CDR2 from the germline V gene are KGHSH and LQKENI. The V end was cut by 5 bases, the J end by 2 bases, with 9 bases between. The CDR3 has 13 residues. The DNA of the CDR3 is TGTGCCAGCTCAGAAGGGGGAAACACTGAAGCTTTCTTT. Amino acid sequence: CASSEGGNTEAFF.

The chain employs TRBV6-5 and TRBJ1-5; 9 bases line up with TRBD1. The J segment lost 7 bases and the V segment lost 5 bases, leaving 9 bases of the junction unmatched. The V gene's germline CDR1 is MNHEY and CDR2 SVGAGI. This CDR3 region has 15 residues. In nucleotides, the CDR3 is TGTGCCAGCAGTGGGGGACAGGGAACGTGGCAGCCCCAGCATTTT. As protein: CASSGGQGTWQPQHF.

This CDR3 is CASSYLSGMNTGELFF. The DNA of the CDR3 is TGTGCCAGCAGTTACTTATCCGGGATGAACACCGGGGAGCTGTTTTTT. This chain links TRBV6-6 with TRBJ2-2; D is perhaps TRBD2 (5 bases). The V end lost 1 base, the J end lost 1 base, and 10 bases lay between the germline ends. CDR1 is MNHNY and CDR2 is SVGAGI in the germline V gene (reference sequence). The CDR3 spans 16 residues.

The CDR3 sequence: CSVAEGGGTEAFF. For the CDR3, the DNA is TGCAGCGTCGCGGAGGGTGGGGGGACTGAAGCTTTCTTT. The rearrangement links TRBV29-1 to TRBJ1-1, with a weak D call TRBD1 (5 bases). Germline CDR1 is SQVTM and CDR2 is ANQGSEA. V was clipped by 6 bases and J by 5 bases, with 16 bases between them. This CDR3 has 13 amino acids.

The genes are TRBV9 and TRBJ1-2; possibly TRBD1 for D (5 bases). V shed 3 bases and J shed 4 bases, with 7 bases lying between them. The CDR3 spans 12 residues. Per germline, CDR1 SGDLS and CDR2 YYNGEE. CDR3 sequence: CASSGGGYGYTF. DNA for the CDR3: TGTGCCAGCAGCGGGGGGGGCTATGGCTACACCTTC.

This clone was observed once. This chain connects TRBV7-8 to TRBJ1-2; D is undetermined. Germline V lookup: CDR1 SGHVS, CDR2 FQNEAQ. The germline V and J ends were trimmed by 8 bases and 4 bases, with 20 bases remaining between them. The CDR3 is 15 residues long. CDR3 DNA: TGTGCCAGCTCATATCAAGGTGGGCAACGCTATGGCTACACCTTC. Its translation: CASSYQGGQRYGYTF.

The chain carries TRBV11-3 and TRBJ2-1; weak D call: TRBD1 (6 bases). Germline V gene lookup returns CDR1 SGHNT and CDR2 YENEEA. The CDR3 is 15 amino acids. The V gene lost 1 base and the J gene lost 3 bases, with 10 bases spanning the gap. Written as DNA, the CDR3 is TGTGCCAGCAGCTTAGGACAGGAACACTACAATGAGCAGTTCTTC. Translating it yields CASSLGQEHYNEQFF. Supplemented by reference TRBV11-3 and TRBJ2-1, the full variable domain reads EAGVVQSPRYKIIEKKQPVAFWCNPISGHNTLYWYLQNLGQGPELLIRYENEEAVDDSQLPKDRFSAERLKGVDSTLKIQPAELGDSAVYLCASSLGQEHYNEQFFGPGTRLTVL.

This CDR3 reads CASSLRETGTNEKLFF. The CDR3 bases are TGTGCCAGCAGCTTAAGGGAGACAGGGACTAATGAAAAACTGTTTTTT. The chain joins TRBV11-2 to TRBJ1-4, with TRBD1 identical over 7 bases. This CDR3 region has 16 residues. The trim removed 2 bases at V and 2 bases at J, leaving 5 bases unmatched. Germline loops: CDR1 SGHAT, CDR2 FQNNGV.

This clone has just one count. V gene TRBV7-6 combines with J gene TRBJ2-1; TRBD1 agrees at 7 bases. This CDR3 spans 15 amino acids. V shed 3 bases, J shed 0 bases, and the junction held 2 bases outside the gene matches. Germline lookup yields CDR1 SGHVS and CDR2 FNYEAQ. In DNA, the CDR3 is TGTGCCAGCAGCTTCCGGGACAGCTCCTACAATGAGCAGTTCTTC. Amino acids: CASSFRDSSYNEQFF.

J is TRBJ1-5 and V is TRBV30; the D gene is possibly TRBD1 (5 bases). Germline loops: CDR1 GTSNPN, CDR2 SVGIG (reference sequence). This CDR3 is built from 11 residues. Between the trimmed V and J ends, which lost 3 bases and 9 bases, there was a span of 9 bases. The CDR3 nucleotides read TGTGCCTGGAGGGCCGGGGGGCCCCAGCATTTT. Residues: CAWRAGGPQHF.

V and J are TRBV7-3 and TRBJ2-2; 7 bases line up with TRBD1. Germline V gives CDR1 SGHTA, CDR2 FQGTGA. CDR3 size: 13 residues. Germline trimming cut 6 bases from V and 7 bases from J; bases unmatched to any gene: 5. As DNA, the CDR3 is TGTGCCAGCAGTCGACAGGGTGGCGGGGAGCTGTTTTTT. Its protein is CASSRQGGGELFF.

The gene calls are TRBV19 and TRBJ2-7; a possible D gene is TRBD1 (6 bases). The CDR3 totals 11 residues. Germline-derived CDR1 and CDR2 are LNHDA and SQIVND (reference sequence). V was trimmed by 10 bases and J by 4 bases, leaving 11 bases between them. CDR3 DNA sequence: TGTGCCACGGAACAGGGTTACGAGCAGTACTTC. Translating it yields CATEQGYEQYF.

The chain links TRBV7-8 to TRBJ1-2, with 10 nucleotides matching TRBD1. V gave up 4 bases and J gave up 6 bases; unmatched junction bases: 11. Germline CDR1 and CDR2: SGHVS and FQNEAQ. The CDR3 sequence is 16 residues long. The CDR3 bases are TGTGCCAGCAGCTCGAGGGGTGACAGGGGGCCAGATGGCTACACCTTC. Amino acids: CASSSRGDRGPDGYTF.

This rearrangement joins TRBV12-5 to TRBJ1-5, with 10 bases fitting TRBD1. Trimming at V came to 5 bases and at J to 3 bases, leaving 10 bases not matched to a gene. CDR1 LGHNT and CDR2 FRNRAP come from the germline V gene. The CDR3 length is 17 residues. Here the CDR3 reads CASGEGQGRQYNQPQHF. DNA of the CDR3: TGTGCTAGTGGTGAGGGACAGGGGCGCCAGTACAATCAGCCCCAGCATTTT.

J is TRBJ1-6 and V is TRBV11-1; 8 bases are shared with TRBD1. The CDR3 extends over 15 amino acids. Germline values: CDR1 SGHAT, CDR2 FQDESV (reference sequence). The V segment lost 5 bases and the J segment 8 bases; nucleotides outside the gene matches: 8. The CDR3, as DNA: TGTGCCAGCAGCCCAAGGACAGGGAAAGATTCACCCCTCCACTTT. Translating it yields CASSPRTGKDSPLHF.

The rearrangement uses TRBV10-3 and TRBJ1-4; a weak D match, TRBD1 (6 bases). Germline-derived CDR1 and CDR2 are ENHRY and SYGVKD. The CDR3 is made up of 14 amino acids. Trimming cost V 5 bases and J 1 base, with 8 bases left between them. The DNA for the CDR3 is TGTGCCATCAGTATAGGGGGAACTAATGAAAAACTGTTTTTT. The encoded protein is CAISIGGTNEKLFF.